The clone carrying this TCR beta chain was seen just once. This entry is derived from a study of blood T cell repertoires in COVID-19. For the study at large: COVID-19 samples from acute and convalescent phases originated in the United States, Italy and Spain. PBMCs, B-cell-depleted T cells, or T cells provided the cDNA or gDNA that made up the material.

Per the original data handling: Amplification from reference gene primers served as the basis for estimated nucleated cell counts. Measured with immunoSEQ multiplex PCR; TCRdb has only the in-frame clones, and not every one. V and J calls and clone size follow that table, whereas D and trimming were derived from the DNA. The data show around 130,000 clones, over 60% seen once. This CDR3 spans 10 amino acids. V was cut by 7 bases and J by 7 bases, with 8 bases left in between. The germline V gene has CDR1 GTSNPN and CDR2 SVGIG (reference sequence). What was sequenced was peripheral blood. The chain uses TRBV30 and TRBJ1-3; tentatively, D is TRBD1 (5 bases). The clonotype was recovered from a human donor in a cohort sampled during active COVID-19. The CDR3 loop is CASYRNTIYF. CDR3 in DNA: TGTGCCTCGTACAGGAACACCATATATTTT.